The next 26 T cell receptor beta chains were all read from a single sample in a study of blood T cell repertoires in COVID-19. Here immunoSEQ multiplex PCR was the method, and the copy in TCRdb shows in-frame clones only, minus some. In the table there are about 240,000 clones, 82% of which are singletons. The sample was peripheral blood. These receptors were obtained from a woman aged 70-85 years with acute or convalescent COVID-19.

The chain has TRBV18 and TRBJ2-1; 13 bases fit TRBD2. This CDR3 is 17 amino acids long. Germline lookup yields CDR1 KGHSH and CDR2 LQKENI. J was trimmed by 1 base and V by 3 bases; bases with no gene match: 3. For the CDR3, the DNA is TGTGCCAGCTCACCCGGACTAGCGGGGGTATCCTACAATGAGCAGTTCTTC. Its translation: CASSPGLAGVSYNEQFF.

This clone was seen a handful of times. The gene calls are TRBV19 and TRBJ1-2; D possibly corresponds to TRBD1 (5 bases). The CDR3 consists of 15 residues. V shed 3 bases and J shed 0 bases, with 11 bases lying between them. Germline V gives CDR1 LNHDA, CDR2 SQIVND (reference sequence). The chain's CDR3 is CASSMRDLTNYGYTF. In nucleotides, the CDR3 is TGTGCCAGTAGTATGCGGGACTTAACTAACTATGGCTACACCTTC.

The CDR3 DNA sequence: TGTGCCAGCTCACCGGGAGCGGGGTCCTTACGCCAGCAGTTCTTC. Amino acids: CASSPGAGSLRQQFF. The chain uses TRBV18 and TRBJ2-1, with 7 nucleotides matching TRBD2. CDR1 and CDR2 from the germline V gene are KGHSH and LQKENI. With V trimmed by 3 bases and J by 11 bases, 13 bases remained unmatched. This CDR3 is 15 amino acids long.

This chain connects TRBV5-6 to TRBJ1-2; 8 bases line up with TRBD1. The CDR3 length is 15 residues. Trimming at V came to 3 bases and at J to 1 base, leaving 5 bases not matched to a gene. The germline V gene encodes CDR1 SGHDT and CDR2 YYEEEE. The CDR3 reads CASSWNRGVNYGYTF. The CDR3 region has the DNA TGTGCCAGCAGCTGGAACAGGGGGGTTAACTATGGCTACACCTTC.

V and J are TRBV5-1 and TRBJ1-1; 12 positions match TRBD1. Trimming at V came to 4 bases and at J to 5 bases, leaving 6 bases not matched to a gene. Germline V lookup: CDR1 SGHRS, CDR2 YFSETQ. There are 15 residues in the CDR3. CDR3 coding DNA: TGCGCCAGCAGCGGGGACAGGGGGCTCGGGACTGAAGCTTTCTTT. It encodes CASSGDRGLGTEAFF.

The V and J genes are TRBV5-1 and TRBJ1-1; no definite D call. CDR3 length: 14 amino acids. Between the trimmed V and J ends, which lost 2 bases and 5 bases, there was a span of 13 bases. Per germline, CDR1 SGHRS and CDR2 YFSETQ. CDR3 sequence (DNA): TGCGCCAGCAGCTTTACCCCATATGAGACTGAAGCTTTCTTT. It encodes CASSFTPYETEAFF.

The chain combines TRBV7-2 with TRBJ1-6, with D unresolved. Germline lookup yields CDR1 SGHTA and CDR2 FQGNSA. The CDR3 length is 15 residues. V gave up 6 bases and J gave up 9 bases, with 18 bases separating them. DNA for the CDR3: TGTGCCAGCAGTTCCTCTAGGTTTCTGGGTTCACCCCTCCACTTT. Its protein is CASSSSRFLGSPLHF.

The genes are TRBV4-3 and TRBJ2-1; maybe TRBD2 (5 bases). The V and J ends lost 2 bases and 0 bases respectively, with 14 bases between them. CDR3 length: 17 amino acids. In germline, CDR1 is LGHNA, CDR2 YSLEER. CDR3 protein: CASSQTTRASSYNEQFF. The CDR3 region has the DNA TGCGCCAGCAGCCAAACTACTAGGGCGAGCTCCTACAATGAGCAGTTCTTC.

V usage is TRBV3-1 (or the pseudogene TRBV3-2) and J usage is TRBJ1-2, with TRBD1 as a possible D gene (5 bases). The CDR3 runs 12 residues. V was cut by 3 bases and J by 3 bases, with 5 bases left in between. CDR1 and CDR2 (germline): LGHDT, YNNKEL (reference sequence). The CDR3 sequence: CASSQTDYGYTF. In nucleotides, the CDR3 is TGTGCCAGCAGCCAGACAGACTATGGCTACACCTTC.

This clone was picked up one time. This rearrangement joins TRBV6-1 to TRBJ1-5; D remains unclear. V was cut by 0 bases and J by 4 bases, with 10 bases left in between. The CDR3 covers 15 residues. Germline V gene lookup returns CDR1 MNHNS and CDR2 SASEGT. For the CDR3, the DNA is TGTGCCAGCAGTGAAGCGCGATTATTAAATCAGCCCCAGCATTTT. As protein: CASSEARLLNQPQHF.

The gene calls are TRBV4-2 and TRBJ2-7; TRBD1 agrees at 8 bases. V was pared by 2 bases and J by 1 base, with 10 bases of the junction left unmatched. Germline CDR1 LGHNA, CDR2 YNFKEQ. The CDR3 runs 17 residues. The CDR3 nucleotides read TGTGCCAGCAGCCAAAGTTCAGGGGGCGGTGAGTCCTACGAGCAGTACTTC. This sequence encodes CASSQSSGGGESYEQYF.

This clone appeared a few times. This chain uses TRBV10-2 with TRBJ1-5; TRBD1 matches at 7 bases. CDR3 length: 14 amino acids. V gave up 3 bases and J gave up 2 bases; unmatched junction bases: 1. CDR1 and CDR2 from the germline V gene are WSHSY and SAAADI. The CDR3 region is CASSDDRGNQPQHF. In DNA, the CDR3 is TGCGCCAGCAGTGATGACAGGGGCAATCAGCCCCAGCATTTT.

This sequence joins TRBV19 and TRBJ1-1, with 9 bases aligning to TRBD1. Germline V CDR1 and CDR2: LNHDA, SQIVND (reference sequence). V was clipped by 4 bases and J by 2 bases; unmatched bases: 5. The CDR3 is made up of 15 amino acids. The CDR3: CASSTTGQGNTEAFF. CDR3 DNA: TGTGCCAGTAGTACAACGGGACAGGGTAACACTGAAGCTTTCTTT. Looking up the rest from reference TRBV19 and TRBJ1-1 gives the full variable domain: DGGITQSPKYLFRKEGQNVTLSCEQNLNHDAMYWYRQDPGQGLRLIYYSQIVNDFQKGDIAEGYSVSREKKESFPLTVTSAQKNPTAFYLCASSTTGQGNTEAFFGQGTRLTVV.

CDR3 loop: CASSSQGIGETQYF. The DNA for the CDR3 is TGTGCCAGCAGTTCGCAGGGCATCGGAGAGACCCAGTACTTC. This sequence joins TRBV2 and TRBJ2-5, with a tentative D call TRBD1 (5 bases). V was cut by 5 bases and J by 4 bases, with 14 bases left in between. Per the germline V gene, CDR1 is SNHLY and CDR2 is FYNNEI. The CDR3 has 14 amino acids.

The chain employs TRBV7-9 and TRBJ2-1; 9 bases match TRBD1. The CDR3 contains 15 residues. The junction had 8 bases not matched to a gene; V was cut back by 7 bases and J by 4 bases. Germline-derived CDR1 and CDR2 are SEHNR and FQNEAQ (reference sequence). CDR3 nucleotide sequence: TGTGCCAGCACCCTTACAGGGGGCCCTTACAATGAGCAGTTCTTC. This sequence encodes CASTLTGGPYNEQFF.

J is TRBJ1-1 and V is TRBV4-1, with TRBD1 matching over 9 bases. Germline CDR1 reads MGHRA; CDR2 reads YSYEKL. The CDR3 loop spans 16 amino acids. J gave up 4 bases and V 1 base, and 7 bases lay outside the gene matches. CDR3 in amino acids: CASSQGTGGTATEAFF. The CDR3 coding sequence is TGCGCCAGCAGCCAAGGAACAGGGGGCACGGCCACTGAAGCTTTCTTT.

The V and J genes are TRBV2 and TRBJ1-1, with TRBD1 as a possible D gene (5 bases). Trimming removed 5 bases from V and 7 bases from J, with 11 bases in between. CDR1 and CDR2 from the germline V gene are SNHLY and FYNNEI. This CDR3 is built from 12 residues. The CDR3 region is CASSSGPREAFF. CDR3 bases: TGTGCCAGCAGTTCAGGGCCCCGTGAAGCTTTCTTT.

The rearrangement links TRBV19 to TRBJ1-6, with a tentative D call TRBD1 (5 bases). The CDR3 consists of 14 residues. The V end lost 2 bases, the J end lost 11 bases, and 13 bases lay between the germline ends. Germline loops: CDR1 LNHDA, CDR2 SQIVND (reference sequence). The CDR3 DNA reads TGTGCCAGTAGTATAAGGCAGGGCGAGGCACCCCTCCACTTT. This encodes CASSIRQGEAPLHF.

This chain joins TRBV6-5 and TRBJ2-3, with TRBD2 identical over 7 bases. The CDR3 length is 15 residues. Looked up from germline, CDR1 is MNHEY and CDR2 is SVGAGI. The junction had 7 bases not matched to a gene; V was cut back by 4 bases and J by 3 bases. For the CDR3, the DNA is TGTGCCAGCAGTTCGAGGACTAGTCAGACAGATACGCAGTATTTT. As protein: CASSSRTSQTDTQYF.

This chain connects TRBV11-2 to TRBJ2-1, with 11 bases identical to TRBD1. The CDR3 has 15 residues. Losses at the gene ends were 4 bases for V and 9 bases for J; bases not matched to a gene: 8. Germline V gene lookup returns CDR1 SGHAT and CDR2 FQNNGV. The CDR3 coding sequence is TGTGCCAGCAGCTCCTCGGACAGGGGGCATGGTGAGCAGTTCTTC. This codes for CASSSSDRGHGEQFF.

The table lists this clone with a few counts. The sample carries other DNA sequences with the same CDR3. The gene calls are TRBV6-5 and TRBJ2-1; D possibly corresponds to TRBD2 (5 bases). The CDR3 consists of 13 residues. The ends were cut back, 8 bases at V and 1 base at J, with 9 bases in the middle. Germline V lookup: CDR1 MNHEY, CDR2 SVGAGI. DNA for the CDR3: TGTGCCAGCCTGCGGGTTTCCTACAATGAGCAGTTCTTC. The encoded protein is CASLRVSYNEQFF.

The V and J genes are TRBV6-1 and TRBJ1-6; 7 bases are shared with TRBD1. CDR3 length: 14 amino acids. In germline, CDR1 is MNHNS, CDR2 SASEGT. The J segment lost 9 bases and the V segment lost 2 bases, leaving 4 bases of the junction unmatched. This CDR3 reads CASSEPTGSSPLHF. CDR3 bases: TGTGCCAGCAGTGAACCGACAGGGAGTTCACCCCTCCACTTT.

This clone has only one observation. V usage is TRBV6-5 and J usage is TRBJ1-1; D perhaps matches TRBD1 (5 bases). With 2 bases removed from V and 10 bases from J, the gap between germline ends came to 11 bases. Germline V CDR1 and CDR2: MNHEY, SVGAGI. CDR3 length: 12 amino acids. The CDR3 DNA follows: TGTGCCAGCAGTTACACGCAGGGTCGAGCTTTCTTT. Translating gives CASSYTQGRAFF.

The chain links TRBV6-5 to TRBJ1-2; 7 nucleotides align to TRBD1. V shed 4 bases, J shed 0 bases, and the junction held 5 bases outside the gene matches. The CDR3 is 15 amino acids. The germline CDR1 and CDR2 sequences are MNHEY and SVGAGI. CDR3 DNA: TGTGCCAGCAGTTTAGGGGGCCTATCTAACTATGGCTACACCTTC. Translation: CASSLGGLSNYGYTF.

The rearrangement uses TRBV27 and TRBJ2-5; no firm D call. Germline V gene sequence: CDR1 MNHEY, CDR2 SMNVEV (reference sequence). V lost 4 bases, J lost 3 bases, and 6 bases lay in between. The CDR3 is 12 amino acids. CDR3 amino acids: CASSSSKETQYF. In nucleotides, the CDR3 is TGTGCCAGCAGTTCAAGCAAAGAGACCCAGTACTTC.

V and J are TRBV3-1 (or the pseudogene TRBV3-2) and TRBJ2-7; maybe TRBD2 (6 bases). This CDR3 comprises 15 residues. CDR1 LGHDT and CDR2 YNNKEL come from the germline V gene (reference sequence). V was pared by 4 bases and J by 0 bases, with 13 bases between. CDR3 nucleotides: TGTGCCAGCAGCCCAAGTGGGACTTTCTCCTACGAGCAGTACTTC. Its protein is CASSPSGTFSYEQYF.